Listed below are T cell receptor beta chains from one sample, sequenced in a study of blood T cell repertoires in COVID-19. Clones were read by immunoSEQ multiplex PCR, and TCRdb kept only the in-frame ones, dropping some. The sample holds 150,000 to 200,000 clones, roughly 89% seen once. Material for sequencing was peripheral blood. These receptors originate from a man aged 18 to 35 with active or convalescent COVID-19. Both conserved end residues are part of each CDR3. Each record gives: CDR3 DNA, CDR3 protein, D gene, V gene, clone size, CDR3 length, J gene. D genes are given only for firm matches. Clone sizes are given selectively: once, few, many, or a class where the clone is expanded.

TGTGCCAGCAGCTGGACAGGCACAGATACGCAGTATTTT CASSWTGTDTQYF . TRBV12-3/TRBV12-4 once 13 TRBJ2-3
TGTGCCACCAGCAGAGGTTGGGGGGGCACTGAAGCTTTCTTT CATSRGWGGTEAFF . TRBV15 . 14 TRBJ1-1
TGTGCCAGCAGCGTATCCCCTCTTAGTAGCTCCTACAATGAGCAGTTCTTC CASSVSPLSSSYNEQFF . TRBV9 . 17 TRBJ2-1
TGTGCCAGCAGCTTAGTTATGAGACACGGCTCCTACGAGCAGTACTTC CASSLVMRHGSYEQYF . TRBV7-8 . 16 TRBJ2-7
TGTGCCAGCAGTTACTGGACCCGGACAGGATATAATTCACCCCTCCACTTT CASSYWTRTGYNSPLHF TRBD1 TRBV6-2/TRBV6-3 . 17 TRBJ1-6
TGCGCCAGCACCCCTTCACCGGGACAGTATAATTCACCCCTCCACTTT CASTPSPGQYNSPLHF TRBD1 TRBV5-1 . 16 TRBJ1-6
TGTGCCAGTGAGCGGGAGGGCTCCTACGAGCAGTACTTC CASEREGSYEQYF TRBD2 TRBV12-3/TRBV12-4 . 13 TRBJ2-7
TGTGCCAGCAGCCCTACAGCAAATGGCCTCTCTGGAAACACCATATATTTT CASSPTANGLSGNTIYF . TRBV7-9 . 17 TRBJ1-3
TGTGCCAGCAGCGGCAACCCGGGACTAGTACGGGATACGCAGTATTTT CASSGNPGLVRDTQYF TRBD2 TRBV7-3 once 16 TRBJ2-3
TGTGCCAGCAGCTTGGCGATAGCGGGGGGGGGCCCGGATACGCAGTATTTT CASSLAIAGGGPDTQYF TRBD2 TRBV28 once 17 TRBJ2-3
TGTGCCAGCACTGACACCACAGATACGCAGTATTTT CASTDTTDTQYF . TRBV27 . 12 TRBJ2-3
TGTGCCAGCAGTAGATCACACAGCAGCTCTGGAAACACCATATATTTT CASSRSHSSSGNTIYF . TRBV27 . 16 TRBJ1-3
TGTGCCAGCAGCCCCTATCATAGCGGAACCGCCTACGAGCAGTACTTC CASSPYHSGTAYEQYF . TRBV13 few 16 TRBJ2-7
TGTGCCAGCAGTTTATCCGGGGTGCAGCCCCAGCATTTT CASSLSGVQPQHF . TRBV27 . 13 TRBJ1-5
TGCGCCAGCAGCTTGACTGTTACCGGGGAGCTGTTTTTT CASSLTVTGELFF . TRBV5-1 . 13 TRBJ2-2
TGTGCCAGCAGCTTGGACGGGGGAGGGCCGTACGAGCAGTACTTC CASSLDGGGPYEQYF TRBD2 TRBV5-4 . 15 TRBJ2-7
TGTGCCAGCAGTTTCCTCTCGGGGGAGCAGTACTTC CASSFLSGEQYF . TRBV12-3/TRBV12-4 once 12 TRBJ2-7
TGTGCCAGCAGCTTTAGTCCAAGTTCTGGAAACACCATATATTTT CASSFSPSSGNTIYF . TRBV7-2 . 15 TRBJ1-3
TGTGCCAGCAGTGGACTAGCGAGAAACACCGGGGAGCTGTTTTTT CASSGLARNTGELFF TRBD2 TRBV6-2/TRBV6-3 few 15 TRBJ2-2
TGTGCCAGTAGTAAAACAGGGGGGTACACCTTC CASSKTGGYTF TRBD1 TRBV19 few 11 TRBJ1-2
TGTGCCAGCAGTTTTTACCTACTACTAACCTCGACAGGGATTGACTATGGCTACACCTTC CASSFYLLLTSTGIDYGYTF TRBD1 TRBV27 once 20 TRBJ1-2
TGTGCCAGCAGCCAAGGTAGCGGGGGCCTCAGGGGGAAAGAGACCCAGTACTTC CASSQGSGGLRGKETQYF TRBD2 TRBV3-1/TRBV3-2 once 18 TRBJ2-5
TGCGCCAGCAGCCAAGTGGGGGGTCGAAATGAGCAGTTCTTC CASSQVGGRNEQFF . TRBV4-1 . 14 TRBJ2-1
TGTGCCAGCAGCCAAGATAGCATGGTGGCCAACGTCCTGACTTTC CASSQDSMVANVLTF . TRBV4-2 . 15 TRBJ2-6
TGTGCCACCAGTGATTTGGACAGGGACACCGGGGAGCTGTTTTTT CATSDLDRDTGELFF TRBD1 TRBV24-1 . 15 TRBJ2-2
TGTGCCAGCAGTTTGAGACAGGGAAACACCATATATTTT CASSLRQGNTIYF . TRBV12-3/TRBV12-4 . 13 TRBJ1-3
TGTGCCAGCAGCCTAAGCGGGGAAGGCTCCCATCATAGCACAGATACGCAGTATTTT CASSLSGEGSHHSTDTQYF TRBD2 TRBV11-2 . 19 TRBJ2-3
TGTGCCAGCAGCTTACAGATCACCGGGGAGCTGTTTTTT CASSLQITGELFF . TRBV7-2 . 13 TRBJ2-2
TGTGCCAGCACGGGAGGTGAAACAGAGTCTAGCACAGATACGCAGTATTTT CASTGGETESSTDTQYF TRBD2 TRBV13 . 17 TRBJ2-3
TGCGCCAGCAGCTTGAGTGCGGGGGTTTATCCCTACGAGCAGTACTTC CASSLSAGVYPYEQYF TRBD2 TRBV5-1 . 16 TRBJ2-7
TGTGCCAGCAGTGAGACGGCGGGTGAACTGTTTTTT CASSETAGELFF . TRBV6-4 . 12 TRBJ2-2
TGTGCCAGCAGCCAAGAACAGCGTAGACAGGGTCGTGAGATGGAGACCCAGTACTTC CASSQEQRRQGREMETQYF TRBD1 TRBV3-1/TRBV3-2 . 19 TRBJ2-5
TGTGCCAGCAGTTCCTCACGCTTGGACGGGGGGTTGAGCCAGCCCCAGCATTTT CASSSSRLDGGLSQPQHF . TRBV28 . 18 TRBJ1-5
TGTGCCAGCAGCCTGGGGGCAGGGTCGTTCTTCCCTAATGAAAAACTGTTTTTT CASSLGAGSFFPNEKLFF . TRBV7-2 . 18 TRBJ1-4
TGTGCCAGCAACGAGAGGGATAATTCACCCCTCCACTTT CASNERDNSPLHF . TRBV9 once 13 TRBJ1-6
TGTGCCAGCAGACTCGGGGGATCGGGCGCCAACGTCCTGACTTTC CASRLGGSGANVLTF . TRBV13 . 15 TRBJ2-6
TGTGCCAGCTCACCATGGGAGGGAGCCTACAATGAGCAGTTCTTC CASSPWEGAYNEQFF TRBD2 TRBV18 . 15 TRBJ2-1
TGTGCCAGCAGTTTAACTCCGGGAGTAAGCACAGATACGCAGTATTTT CASSLTPGVSTDTQYF . TRBV28 . 16 TRBJ2-3
TGTGCCAGCAGCCGCCGAGAGGGAGATACGCAGTATTTT CASSRREGDTQYF . TRBV5-4 . 13 TRBJ2-3
TGCGCCAGCAGCTTTAAGGCGGGAGAGTCCCAGTACTTC CASSFKAGESQYF TRBD2 TRBV5-1 . 13 TRBJ2-5